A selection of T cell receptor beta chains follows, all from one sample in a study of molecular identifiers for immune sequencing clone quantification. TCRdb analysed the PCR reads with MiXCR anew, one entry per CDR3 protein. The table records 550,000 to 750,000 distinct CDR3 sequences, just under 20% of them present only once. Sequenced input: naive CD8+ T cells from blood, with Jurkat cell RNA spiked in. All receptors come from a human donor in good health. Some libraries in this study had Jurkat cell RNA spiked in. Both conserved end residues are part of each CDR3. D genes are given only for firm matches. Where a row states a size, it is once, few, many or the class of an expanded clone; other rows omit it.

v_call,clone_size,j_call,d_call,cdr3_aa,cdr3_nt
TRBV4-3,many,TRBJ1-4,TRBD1,CASSQGTGRGNEKLFF,TGCGCCAGCAGCCAGGGGACAGGGCGGGGTAATGAAAAACTGTTTTTT
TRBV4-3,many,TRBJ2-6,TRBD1,CASSQAATGFLSAGANVLTF,TGCGCCAGCAGCCAAGCTGCGACAGGGTTTTTATCGGCTGGGGCCAACGTCCTGACTTTC
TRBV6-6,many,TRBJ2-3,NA,CASSYSLDSGASTDTQYF,TGTGCCAGCAGTTACTCACTGGATAGCGGCGCTAGCACAGATACGCAGTATTTT
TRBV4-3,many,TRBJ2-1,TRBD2,CASSQASVGLAGARYNEQFF,TGCGCCAGCAGCCAAGCGAGCGTGGGACTAGCGGGAGCAAGGTACAATGAGCAGTTCTTC
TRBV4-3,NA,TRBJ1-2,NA,CASSQDMGGNYGYTF,TGCGCCAGCAGCCAAGATATGGGGGGGAACTATGGCTACACCTTC
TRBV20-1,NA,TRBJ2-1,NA,CSAGGSYTMNEQFF,TGCAGTGCTGGTGGCAGCTACACAATGAATGAGCAGTTCTTC
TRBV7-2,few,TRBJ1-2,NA,CASSPLPGANYGYTF,TGTGCCAGCAGCCCCCTGCCCGGAGCTAACTATGGCTACACCTTC
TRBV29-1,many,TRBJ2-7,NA,CSVEADPSEQYF,TGCAGCGTTGAAGCCGACCCGTCCGAGCAGTACTTC
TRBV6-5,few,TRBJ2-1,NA,CASSYIGGAFRNEQFF,TGTGCCAGCAGTTACATTGGGGGGGCCTTTCGGAATGAGCAGTTCTTC
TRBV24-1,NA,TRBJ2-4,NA,CATSDGERNGNIQYF,TGTGCCACCAGTGATGGGGAGAGGAATGGGAACATTCAGTACTTC
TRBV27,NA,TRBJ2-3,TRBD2,CASSLLRLASTDTQYF,TGTGCCAGCAGTTTACTCCGACTAGCGTCCACAGATACGCAGTATTTT
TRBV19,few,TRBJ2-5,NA,CASNPGGFDETQYF,TGTGCCAGTAACCCAGGGGGGTTCGATGAGACCCAGTACTTC
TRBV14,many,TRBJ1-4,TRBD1,CASSLSDRVLEKLFF,TGTGCCAGCAGCCTTTCCGACAGGGTTCTCGAAAAACTGTTTTTT
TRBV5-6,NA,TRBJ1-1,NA,CASIFGEGPGSTEAFF,TGTGCCAGCATTTTCGGGGAAGGGCCAGGGAGCACTGAAGCTTTCTTT
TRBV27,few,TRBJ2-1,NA,CASSLSPSPSEEQFF,TGTGCCAGCAGTTTATCCCCCTCCCCTTCGGAGGAGCAGTTCTTC
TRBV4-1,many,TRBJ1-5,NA,CASSQPGESQPQHF,TGCGCCAGCAGCCAGCCAGGGGAAAGTCAGCCCCAGCATTTT
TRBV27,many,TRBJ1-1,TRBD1,CASSLWGDRETEAFF,TGTGCCAGCAGTTTATGGGGCGACAGGGAAACTGAAGCTTTCTTT
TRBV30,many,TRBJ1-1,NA,CAWSVSTEAFF,TGTGCCTGGAGTGTATCTACTGAAGCTTTCTTT
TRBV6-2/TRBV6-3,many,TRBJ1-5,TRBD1,CASSFDREVPAYNQPQHF,TGTGCCAGCAGTTTCGACAGGGAGGTCCCAGCGTATAATCAGCCCCAGCATTTT
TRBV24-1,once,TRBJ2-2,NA,CATSDPFENIGELFF,TGTGCCACGAGTGACCCCTTTGAGAACATCGGGGAGCTGTTTTTT
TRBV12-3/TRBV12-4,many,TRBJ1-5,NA,CASSLNGNQPQHF,TGTGCCAGCAGTTTAAACGGGAATCAGCCCCAGCATTTT
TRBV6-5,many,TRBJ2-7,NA,CASSYSPPGGQDPRYEQYF,TGTGCCAGCAGTTACTCGCCACCGGGGGGCCAGGACCCTCGGTACGAGCAGTACTTC